The 30 T cell receptor beta chains listed next were all sequenced from one sample in a study of blood T cell repertoires in COVID-19. Sequencing used immunoSEQ multiplex PCR; TCRdb keeps in-frame clones, though not all of them. The data hold about 120,000 clones, with just under 80% observed a single time. The sample consisted of peripheral blood. The receptors were gathered from a man in his 60s with active or convalescent COVID-19.

This chain uses TRBV7-2 with TRBJ2-7; 9 positions match TRBD1. Losses at the gene ends were 4 bases for V and 4 bases for J; bases not matched to a gene: 8. CDR3 length: 15 amino acids. CDR1 SGHTA and CDR2 FQGNSA come from the germline V gene. As DNA, the CDR3 is TGTGCCAGCAGCTGGGCCGGACAGGGGTCGTACGAGCAGTACTTC. This sequence encodes CASSWAGQGSYEQYF.

This clone was recorded a few times. V and J are TRBV7-9 and TRBJ1-4; D gene ambiguous. Deletions cut 3 bases from V and 4 bases from J, with 9 bases between. The CDR3 has 14 amino acids. CDR1 is SEHNR and CDR2 is FQNEAQ in the germline V gene (reference sequence). The CDR3 loop is CASSFSGLNEKLFF. The CDR3 DNA is TGTGCCAGCAGCTTCTCAGGCCTTAATGAAAAACTGTTTTTT.

The chain is built from TRBV19 and TRBJ2-1, with TRBD2 matching 9 bases. Germline trimming cut 7 bases from V and 0 bases from J; bases unmatched to any gene: 16. Per germline, CDR1 LNHDA and CDR2 SQIVND (reference sequence). This CDR3 has 19 residues. Here the CDR3 DNA reads TGTGCCAGTACCAAAGGGAGACTAGCGGTCAGGAGCTCCTACAATGAGCAGTTCTTC. It is translated as CASTKGRLAVRSSYNEQFF.

The genes are TRBV6-1 and TRBJ1-1; TRBD1 agrees at 9 bases. Germline CDR1 MNHNS, CDR2 SASEGT. This CDR3 has 15 amino acids. V lost 3 bases, J lost 6 bases, and 8 bases stayed unmatched. In nucleotides, the CDR3 is TGTGCCAGCAGTGATCGGACAGGGGCTTTCGCTGAAGCTTTCTTT. Its translation is CASSDRTGAFAEAFF.

This clone was recorded once. The CDR3: CASSVTGANVLTF. DNA for the CDR3: TGTGCCAGTAGTGTTACTGGGGCCAACGTCCTGACTTTC. The chain links TRBV19 to TRBJ2-6; no clear D gene. Trimming removed 5 bases from V and 2 bases from J, with 4 bases in between. The CDR3 sequence is 13 residues long. Germline V lookup: CDR1 LNHDA, CDR2 SQIVND (reference sequence).

This clone was counted a single time. This sequence joins TRBV11-2 and TRBJ1-4; 7 bases are a match to TRBD1. Germline V gene lookup returns CDR1 SGHAT and CDR2 FQNNGV. This CDR3 is built from 13 residues. V was clipped by 8 bases and J by 10 bases; unmatched bases: 10. The CDR3 region has the DNA TGTGCCAGCGGCGACAGGGCGGGTGGAAAACTGTTTTTT. It specifies CASGDRAGGKLFF.

This chain connects TRBV14 to TRBJ2-3; 9 nucleotides agree with TRBD2. This CDR3 comprises 19 residues. V was clipped by 2 bases and J by 7 bases; unmatched bases: 19. The germline V gene encodes CDR1 SGHDN and CDR2 FVKESK. DNA of the CDR3: TGTGCCAGCAGCCAAAGAGCGGGAGGTATCACCACTTCATTCTATACGCAGTATTTT. Its protein product is CASSQRAGGITTSFYTQYF. Based on the CDR3 plus reference TRBV14 and TRBJ2-3, the full variable domain is EAGVTQFPSHSVIEKGQTVTLRCDPISGHDNLYWYRRVMGKEIKFLLHFVKESKQDESGMPNNRFLAERTGGTYSTLKVQPAELEDSGVYFCASSQRAGGITTSFYTQYFGPGTRLTVL.

V and J are TRBV23-1 and TRBJ2-3; the match to TRBD1 covers 9 bases. TRBV23-1 is recorded as an ORF, its role being uncertain. V gave up 4 bases and J gave up 8 bases; unmatched junction bases: 10. The CDR3 length is 15 residues. CDR3 coding DNA: TGCGCCAGCAGTCCTTCGACAGGGGGGTTCGGTACGCAGTATTTT. Translated: CASSPSTGGFGTQYF.

V is TRBV27 and J is TRBJ2-7, with D maybe TRBD1 (6 bases). CDR1 and CDR2 from the germline V gene are MNHEY and SMNVEV (reference sequence). This CDR3 has 14 residues. V was trimmed by 3 bases and J by 0 bases, leaving 9 bases between them. The CDR3 DNA reads as TGTGCCAGCAGTTTCGACAGGACCTCCTACGAGCAGTACTTC. Its translation is CASSFDRTSYEQYF.

This clone appeared a few times. The chain employs TRBV5-6 and TRBJ2-7; D may be TRBD2 (5 bases). The CDR3 length is 11 residues. Deletions cut 3 bases from V and 7 bases from J, with 8 bases between. CDR1 and CDR2 from the germline V gene are SGHDT and YYEEEE. CDR3 bases: TGTGCCAGCAGCTCCCGAGGGGAGCAGTACTTC. Its translation is CASSSRGEQYF.

This sequence joins TRBV5-5 and TRBJ1-1; TRBD1 matches at 8 bases. CDR1 and CDR2 (germline): SGHKS, YYEKEE (reference sequence). CDR3 length: 14 amino acids. V was clipped by 3 bases and J by 5 bases; unmatched bases: 6. Here the CDR3 reads CASSYGDRSTEAFF. The CDR3 bases are TGTGCCAGCAGCTATGGGGACAGGTCGACTGAAGCTTTCTTT.

CDR3: CASRIGLAGVYEQYF. As DNA, the CDR3 is TGTGCCAGCAGAATCGGACTAGCGGGAGTCTACGAGCAGTACTTC. V is TRBV6-5 and J is TRBJ2-7; 13 bases align to TRBD2. J was trimmed by 3 bases and V by 6 bases; bases with no gene match: 5. The germline V gene has CDR1 MNHEY and CDR2 SVGAGI. This CDR3 region has 15 residues.

The chain joins TRBV18 to TRBJ2-3; 9 positions match TRBD1. Germline loops: CDR1 KGHSH, CDR2 LQKENI. This CDR3 spans 18 amino acids. J lost 3 bases, V lost 3 bases, and 13 bases had no gene match. The CDR3 nucleotides read TGTGCCAGCTCACCCCAGCCGACAGGGGGTTCTGGTACAGATACGCAGTATTTT. Amino acids: CASSPQPTGGSGTDTQYF.

The chain joins TRBV3-1 (or the pseudogene TRBV3-2) to TRBJ2-2; D might be TRBD2 (6 bases). Deletions cut 4 bases from V and 6 bases from J, with 15 bases between. CDR1 and CDR2 from the germline V gene are LGHDT and YNNKEL (reference sequence). This CDR3 region has 15 residues. The DNA of the CDR3 is TGTGCCAGCAGCCCCACCTACCAGCGGGCCGGGGAGCTGTTTTTT. Residues: CASSPTYQRAGELFF.

The rearrangement links TRBV7-2 to TRBJ1-2; 7 nucleotides match TRBD1. J lost 7 bases, V lost 0 bases, and 5 bases had no gene match. Looked up from germline, CDR1 is SGHTA and CDR2 is FQGNSA. This CDR3 region has 14 residues. The CDR3 protein is CASSLANRGFGYTF. CDR3 nucleotides: TGTGCCAGCAGCTTAGCGAACAGGGGATTTGGCTACACCTTC.

A few counts support this clone. The V gene is TRBV6-5, the J gene TRBJ2-5; 8 bases are a match to TRBD1. Germline values: CDR1 MNHEY, CDR2 SVGAGI. The CDR3 contains 13 residues. J gave up 4 bases and V 2 bases, and 0 bases lay outside the gene matches. The CDR3 protein is CASSYTGGETQYF. The CDR3 DNA is TGTGCCAGCAGTTACACAGGGGGAGAGACCCAGTACTTC.

This chain connects TRBV28 to TRBJ1-5; TRBD1 aligns across 9 bases. There are 19 residues in the CDR3. Germline V CDR1 and CDR2: MDHEN, SYDVKM. The J segment lost 2 bases and the V segment lost 5 bases, leaving 16 bases of the junction unmatched. For the CDR3, the DNA is TGTGCCAGCAGTAACCCCCCTCGGACAGGGGTCAGTGGCAATCAGCCCCAGCATTTT. This encodes CASSNPPRTGVSGNQPQHF.

The V gene is TRBV6-6, the J gene TRBJ1-1; 7 bases are a match to TRBD1. CDR1 and CDR2 (germline): MNHNY, SVGAGI (reference sequence). CDR3 length: 14 residues. The trim removed 2 bases at V and 6 bases at J, leaving 6 bases unmatched. DNA for the CDR3: TGTGCCAGCAGTTACGGGACAGAAGGGGCTGAAGCTTTCTTT. It specifies CASSYGTEGAEAFF.

Worth noting for this clone: Its ends do not fully match the called genes, so a read error is possible. V and J are TRBV2 and TRBJ1-5; perhaps TRBD1 as D (6 bases). The germline CDR1 and CDR2 sequences are SNHLY and FYNNEI. There are 15 residues in the CDR3. Written as DNA, the CDR3 is TGTGCCAGCAGTGAGCTTAGGCAGGGGAATCGGCCCCAGCATTTT. This gives the protein CASSELRQGNRPQHF.

The chain has TRBV7-8 and TRBJ1-1; D is possibly TRBD1 (6 bases). CDR1 and CDR2 from the germline V gene are SGHVS and FQNEAQ. Trimming removed 2 bases from V and 4 bases from J, with 11 bases in between. The CDR3 runs 14 residues. The CDR3 DNA sequence: TGTGCCAGCAGCTTAAGGGACACTTCCACTGAAGCTTTCTTT. Protein sequence: CASSLRDTSTEAFF.

The chain joins TRBV24-1 to TRBJ1-2; D ambiguous. Trimming took off 4 bases at V and 8 bases at J, with 10 bases between the two ends. The V gene's germline CDR1 is KGHDR and CDR2 SFDVKD. CDR3 length: 12 residues. The CDR3 loop reads CATSERHKGYTF. In DNA, the CDR3 is TGTGCCACCAGTGAAAGACACAAAGGCTACACCTTC.

The chain employs TRBV28 and TRBJ2-7; 7 bases are shared with TRBD1. Germline loops: CDR1 MDHEN, CDR2 SYDVKM. The CDR3 is 15 residues long. V gave up 6 bases and J gave up 0 bases; unmatched junction bases: 8. The CDR3 region has the DNA TGTGCCAGCAGACCGACAGGGACGAGCTCCTACGAGCAGTACTTC. Translating gives CASRPTGTSSYEQYF.

This chain links TRBV12-3 or TRBV12-4 with TRBJ2-7; no clear D gene. This CDR3 has 12 residues. Trimming removed 5 bases at V and 3 bases at J, with 8 bases between. The CDR3 spells CASSPSLYEQYF. CDR3 nucleotide sequence: TGTGCCAGCAGTCCCTCCCTCTACGAGCAGTACTTC.

The rearrangement joins TRBV12-5 to TRBJ1-1, with a tentative D call TRBD1 (6 bases). The germline V gene has CDR1 LGHNT and CDR2 FRNRAP. V was cut by 1 base and J by 5 bases, with 8 bases left in between. The CDR3 is 13 residues long. CDR3 in DNA: TGTGCTAGTGGTTTGGACAGGGCTACTGAAGCTTTCTTT. Translated: CASGLDRATEAFF.

This chain joins TRBV4-2 and TRBJ2-7; TRBD1 matches at 7 bases. The CDR3 spans 18 residues. V lost 1 base and J lost 3; bases outside the gene matches: 15. Germline values: CDR1 LGHNA, CDR2 YNFKEQ. Written as DNA, the CDR3 is TGTGCCAGCAGCCAAGCAATTTTGGTCGGACAGGCGGACTACGAGCAGTACTTC. This gives the protein CASSQAILVGQADYEQYF.

V usage is TRBV11-1 and J usage is TRBJ2-5; possible D gene TRBD1, 6 bases. Trimming shortened V by 5 bases and J by 4 bases, and 14 bases separated the two germline ends. Germline CDR1 is SGHAT and CDR2 is FQDESV (reference sequence). The CDR3 consists of 14 residues. In DNA, the CDR3 is TGTGCCAGCAGCCCCGACAGGTACCGAGAGACCCAGTACTTC. Its translation: CASSPDRYRETQYF. The full variable domain, its missing parts supplied by reference TRBV11-1 and TRBJ2-5, is EAEVAQSPRYKITEKSQAVAFWCDPISGHATLYWYRQILGQGPELLVQFQDESVVDDSQLPKDRFSAERLKGVDSTLKIQPAELGDSAMYLCASSPDRYRETQYFGPGTRLLVL.

This clone was seen a few times. The genes are TRBV6-2 or TRBV6-3 and TRBJ1-2; weak D call: TRBD1 (5 bases). This CDR3 region has 13 residues. Germline V lookup: CDR1 MNHEY, CDR2 SVGEGT. V was trimmed by 5 bases and J by 4 bases, leaving 11 bases between them. The CDR3 spells CASSPQGGYGYTF. The CDR3, as DNA: TGTGCCAGCAGTCCCCAGGGCGGCTATGGCTACACCTTC.

The gene calls are TRBV9 and TRBJ2-2; perhaps TRBD2 as D (6 bases). The CDR3 length is 16 residues. From germline, CDR1 is SGDLS and CDR2 YYNGEE. V gave up 2 bases and J gave up 0 bases, with 11 bases separating them. The CDR3 loop reads CASSVGGNTNTGELFF. The CDR3, as DNA: TGTGCCAGCAGCGTGGGAGGAAACACGAACACCGGGGAGCTGTTTTTT.

The chain uses TRBV15 and TRBJ1-1; weak D call: TRBD1 (5 bases). V lost 3 bases, J lost 7 bases, and 9 bases lay in between. This CDR3 contains 12 residues. CDR1 LNHNV and CDR2 YYDKDF come from the germline V gene (reference sequence). The CDR3 DNA reads TGTGCCACCAGCAGGACAGCCCGTGAAGCTTTCTTT. Translation gives CATSRTAREAFF.

The rearrangement links TRBV10-3 to TRBJ1-2; D might be TRBD1 (6 bases). Germline loops: CDR1 ENHRY, CDR2 SYGVKD. V gave up 2 bases and J gave up 5 bases, with 15 bases separating them. There are 15 residues in the CDR3. The CDR3 sequence is CAISERGGRRYGYTF. The CDR3, as DNA: TGTGCCATCAGTGAGAGGGGGGGCAGGAGGTATGGCTACACCTTC.